These 15 T cell receptor beta chains were sequenced from one sample in a study of shared clonotypes between healthy human individuals. The table came from immunoSEQ multiplex PCR; TCRdb's copy has only in-frame clones and leaves some out. The data contain approximately 1,500,000 clones, under 99% of them singletons. The sample was naive CD4+ T cells sorted from blood. As for subset: CD45RA+ positively selected. All receptors come from a young man in good health.

The rearrangement uses TRBV5-1 and TRBJ1-1; D is undetermined. CDR1 SGHRS and CDR2 YFSETQ come from the germline V gene. CDR3 length equals 16 residues. Deletions cut 0 bases from V and 0 bases from J, with 12 bases between. The CDR3, as DNA: TGCGCCAGCAGCTTGGCGTCCCGTACGTTGAACACTGAAGCTTTCTTT. Amino acid sequence: CASSLASRTLNTEAFF.

J is TRBJ2-5 and V is TRBV28, with unresolved D. Trimming left V 6 bases short and J 2 bases short, with 16 bases between. Germline assignment: CDR1 MDHEN and CDR2 SYDVKM. CDR3 length: 15 residues. DNA for the CDR3: TGTGCCAGCAGCCTCAAGCGCATGCGACAAGAGACCCAGTACTTC. Encoded protein: CASSLKRMRQETQYF.

The V and J genes are TRBV2 and TRBJ2-2; 8 bases line up with TRBD1. The CDR3 runs 15 residues. V was pared by 4 bases and J by 6 bases, with 7 bases of the junction left unmatched. Germline V CDR1 and CDR2: SNHLY, FYNNEI. This CDR3 reads CASSVDRVESGELFF. The CDR3 nucleotides are TGTGCCAGCAGTGTGGACAGGGTGGAGTCCGGGGAGCTGTTTTTT.

The chain joins TRBV28 to TRBJ2-1, with D possibly called TRBD1 or TRBD2 (5 bases each). Trimming took off 6 bases at V and 6 bases at J, with 9 bases between the two ends. Per germline, CDR1 MDHEN and CDR2 SYDVKM. The CDR3 runs to 12 residues. The CDR3 region is CASRGVVNEQFF. The CDR3 DNA follows: TGTGCCAGCAGGGGGGTTGTCAATGAGCAGTTCTTC. Full variable domain (outside the CDR3, taken from reference TRBV28 and TRBJ2-1): DVKVTQSSRYLVKRTGEKVFLECVQDMDHENMFWYRQDPGLGLRLIYFSYDVKMKEKGDIPEGYSVSREKKERFSLILESASTNQTSMYLCASRGVVNEQFFGPGTRLTVL.

This chain connects TRBV5-5 to TRBJ2-7, with no clear D. The CDR3 totals 15 residues. Germline CDR1 and CDR2: SGHKS and YYEKEE (reference sequence). Trimming pared 4 bases from V and 7 bases from J, leaving 21 bases between. The CDR3 spells CASSARGRSSFEQYF. CDR3 nucleotide sequence: TGTGCCAGCAGCGCCCGAGGCAGAAGCTCTTTTGAGCAGTACTTC.

The gene calls are TRBV4-2 and TRBJ1-3; no definite D call. The CDR3 has 13 amino acids. Germline lookup yields CDR1 LGHNA and CDR2 YNFKEQ. V was shortened by 0 bases and J by 4 bases, with 4 bases between the two germline ends. This CDR3 reads CASSQDRGNTIYF. In nucleotides, the CDR3 is TGTGCCAGCAGCCAAGATCGGGGAAACACCATATATTTT.

This rearrangement joins TRBV6-1 to TRBJ2-3, with TRBD2 as a possible D gene (6 bases). V was clipped by 4 bases and J by 4 bases, with 15 bases between them. Germline V gene sequence: CDR1 MNHNS, CDR2 SASEGT. The CDR3 consists of 15 residues. Here the CDR3 DNA reads TGTGCCAGCAGTGTTAGCGGACCAGCTTCAGATACGCAGTATTTT. Its translation: CASSVSGPASDTQYF.

This chain connects TRBV18 to TRBJ1-1; 11 nucleotides line up with TRBD1. The CDR3 is 15 amino acids. Germline CDR1 KGHSH, CDR2 LQKENI. V shed 3 bases and J 4 bases; nucleotides not matched to a gene: 4. The CDR3 region has the DNA TGTGCCAGCTCACCGTTGGGACAGGGGGGCACTGAAGCTTTCTTT. This encodes CASSPLGQGGTEAFF.

The J gene is TRBJ2-3, the V gene TRBV2; D gene unclear. The CDR3 spans 15 residues. Trimming removed 2 bases at V and 2 bases at J, with 11 bases between. Germline assignment: CDR1 SNHLY and CDR2 FYNNEI. CDR3 bases: TGTGCCAGCAGTGAACTGATCCCGGACACAGATACGCAGTATTTT. This encodes CASSELIPDTDTQYF.

The V gene is TRBV5-4, the J gene TRBJ1-4, with D unresolved. Germline values: CDR1 SGHNT, CDR2 YYREEE (reference sequence). V was shortened by 1 base and J by 5 bases, with 6 bases between the two germline ends. The CDR3 extends over 13 amino acids. CDR3 region: CASSLYMNEKLFF. The CDR3 DNA follows: TGTGCCAGCAGCTTGTATATGAATGAAAAACTGTTTTTT.

This chain connects TRBV5-1 to TRBJ2-7; D unresolved. Germline V gene sequence: CDR1 SGHRS, CDR2 YFSETQ. Trimming left V 0 bases short and J 2 bases short, with 6 bases between. There are 13 residues in the CDR3. Here the CDR3 DNA reads TGCGCCAGCAGCTTGGTTGCGGCCTACGAGCAGTACTTC. It encodes CASSLVAAYEQYF.

The chain has TRBV28 and TRBJ2-5, with TRBD2 matching over 9 bases. The CDR3 loop spans 15 amino acids. V dropped 6 bases and J dropped 2; count of bases not matched to a gene: 7. Per the germline V gene, CDR1 is MDHEN and CDR2 is SYDVKM. The DNA of the CDR3 is TGTGCCAGCAGCTGGAGACTAGCGGCTCAAGAGACCCAGTACTTC. The encoded protein is CASSWRLAAQETQYF. Full variable domain (missing parts from reference TRBV28 and TRBJ2-5): DVKVTQSSRYLVKRTGEKVFLECVQDMDHENMFWYRQDPGLGLRLIYFSYDVKMKEKGDIPEGYSVSREKKERFSLILESASTNQTSMYLCASSWRLAAQETQYFGPGTRLLVL.

J is TRBJ2-3 and V is TRBV7-9, with D possibly being TRBD2 (6 bases). Germline V gene data show CDR1 as SEHNR and CDR2 as FQNEAQ (reference sequence). V was clipped by 4 bases and J by 2 bases, with 13 bases between them. CDR3 length: 15 amino acids. The CDR3 region has the DNA TGTGCCAGCAGCTCGGAGGGGTTGTACACAGATACGCAGTATTTT. This gives the protein CASSSEGLYTDTQYF.

The chain joins TRBV5-1 to TRBJ2-7; TRBD1 matches 11 bases. In germline, CDR1 is SGHRS, CDR2 YFSETQ. This CDR3 has 16 residues. Trimming at V came to 0 bases and at J to 2 bases, leaving 4 bases not matched to a gene. The chain's CDR3 is CASSLAWTGGTYEQYF. The CDR3 nucleotides read TGCGCCAGCAGCTTGGCATGGACAGGGGGCACCTACGAGCAGTACTTC. Drawing the rest from reference TRBV5-1 and TRBJ2-7, the complete variable domain is KAGVTQTPRYLIKTRGQQVTLSCSPISGHRSVSWYQQTPGQGLQFLFEYFSETQRNKGNFPGRFSGRQFSNSRSEMNVSTLELGDSALYLCASSLAWTGGTYEQYFGPGTRLTVT.

The chain uses TRBV14 and TRBJ2-3; no reliable D call. Trimming cost V 3 bases and J 0 bases, with 16 bases left between them. The CDR3 length is 17 residues. Germline CDR1 is SGHDN and CDR2 is FVKESK. CDR3 nucleotide sequence: TGTGCCAGCAGCCACCCATCACGGATGACTAGCACAGATACGCAGTATTTT. Residues: CASSHPSRMTSTDTQYF.